This T cell receptor (beta chain) is drawn from a study of cytomegalovirus exposure and HLA in healthy donors. Findings and limits, study-wide: Later analysis associated a missense DCLRE1C variant with TCR beta V- and J-gene trimming. In terms of immune exposure information, only CMV serostatus was available.

Trimming cost V 3 bases and J 1 base, with 9 bases left between them. The CDR3 covers 14 residues. From germline, CDR1 is KGHSH and CDR2 LQKENI. Regarding this clone: Its antigen is undetermined.

PCR was performed using 60 Vbeta and 13 Jbeta primers. TCRdb's table, derived via immunoSEQ multiplex PCR, lists solely in-frame clones and lacks some. Of 100,000 or so clones in the sample, around 75% were seen once. Sequencing used PBMCs. The sequence came from a man younger than 45 in good health and CMV-seronegative. V is TRBV18 and J is TRBJ1-1, with D tentatively TRBD1 (6 bases). The CDR3 DNA follows: TGTGCCAGCTCACCCGGACAGCAGAACACTGAAGCTTTCTTT. Translated, it gives CASSPGQQNTEAFF.